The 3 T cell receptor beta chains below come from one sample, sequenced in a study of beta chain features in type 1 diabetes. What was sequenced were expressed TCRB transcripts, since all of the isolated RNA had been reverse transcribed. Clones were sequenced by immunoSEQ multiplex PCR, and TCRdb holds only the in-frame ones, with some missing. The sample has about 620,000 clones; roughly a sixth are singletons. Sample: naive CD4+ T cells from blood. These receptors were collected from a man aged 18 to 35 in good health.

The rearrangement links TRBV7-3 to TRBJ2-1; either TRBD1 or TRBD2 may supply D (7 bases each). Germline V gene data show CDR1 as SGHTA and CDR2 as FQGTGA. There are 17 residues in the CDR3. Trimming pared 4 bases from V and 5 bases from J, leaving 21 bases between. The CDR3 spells CASSSLWARGGNNEQFF. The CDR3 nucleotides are TGTGCCAGCAGCTCCCTCTGGGCCAGGGGGGGAAACAATGAGCAGTTCTTC.

The chain's CDR3 is CASSSPGVSYGYTF. In DNA, the CDR3 is TGTGCCAGCAGCTCACCTGGAGTTTCCTATGGCTACACCTTC. J is TRBJ1-2 and V is TRBV28; unclear D gene. The V and J ends lost 6 bases and 4 bases respectively, with 15 bases between them. The germline V gene has CDR1 MDHEN and CDR2 SYDVKM. This CDR3 is built from 14 residues.

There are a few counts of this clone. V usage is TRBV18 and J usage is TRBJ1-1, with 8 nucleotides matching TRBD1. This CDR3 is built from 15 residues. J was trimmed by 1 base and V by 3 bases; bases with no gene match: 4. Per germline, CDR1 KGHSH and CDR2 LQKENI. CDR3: CASSPQGQGNTEAFF. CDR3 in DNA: TGTGCCAGCTCACCCCAAGGACAGGGGAACACTGAAGCTTTCTTT.